The 3 T cell receptor beta chains reported below all come from one sample, sequenced in a study of blood T cell repertoires in COVID-19. Generated by immunoSEQ multiplex PCR, the TCRdb table keeps only in-frame clones and is missing some. This table holds 100,000 or so clones, around nine tenths found once. The sequenced sample was peripheral blood. These receptors were collected from a man between 65 and 85 years old with acute or convalescent COVID-19.

The genes are TRBV7-8 and TRBJ1-3, with a weak D call TRBD1 (6 bases). V was shortened by 7 bases and J by 3 bases, with 13 bases between the two germline ends. Germline V CDR1 and CDR2: SGHVS, FQNEAQ. The CDR3 is 14 amino acids. This CDR3 reads CASTSRTVGNTIYF. The DNA for the CDR3 is TGTGCCAGCACGTCTAGGACAGTTGGAAACACCATATATTTT.

Turning to this clone: The same CDR3 is also encoded by other DNA sequences in this sample. V and J are TRBV12-3 or TRBV12-4 and TRBJ1-6, with a possible D match to TRBD1 (5 bases). The CDR3 length is 12 residues. V shed 4 bases and J shed 7 bases, with 5 bases lying between them. Here the CDR3 DNA reads TGTGCCAGCAGTTCAGGGAATTCACCCCTCCACTTT. It translates to CASSSGNSPLHF.

The gene calls are TRBV12-5 and TRBJ1-1, with 10 nucleotides matching TRBD1. CDR1 LGHNT and CDR2 FRNRAP come from the germline V gene. The length of the CDR3 is 16 residues. The V and J ends lost 1 base and 1 base, in that order; junction bases with no gene match: 3. The DNA of the CDR3 is TGTGCTAGTGGTTTGGATTGGACAGGGGGGAACACTGAAGCTTTCTTT. Translation: CASGLDWTGGNTEAFF.